This TCR beta chain was captured in a study of blood T cell repertoires in COVID-19. Study as a whole: Samples of COVID-19 (acute and convalescent) were obtained from the United States, Italy and Spain.

TCRdb's copy holds only in-frame clones and misses some; the assay was immunoSEQ multiplex PCR. The top ten clones hold 2.7% of a sample with 70,000 to 95,000 clones, roughly 90% of them seen once. The ends lost 6 bases at V and 2 bases at J; junction bases unmatched: 9. The V gene's germline CDR1 is LGHDT and CDR2 YNNKEL (reference sequence). This CDR3 has 16 amino acids. This clonotype was sampled from a man aged 45-65 years with COVID-19, enrolled during active disease. The chain has TRBV3-1 (or the pseudogene TRBV3-2) and TRBJ2-3; 9 bases map to TRBD2. Sequencing was carried out using peripheral blood. In nucleotides, the CDR3 is TGTGCCAGCAGTGCCTGGCGGGGGGGAAACACAGATACGCAGTATTTT. Its translation: CASSAWRGGNTDTQYF.